This T cell receptor beta chain was identified in a study of T cell responses to AZD1222 COVID-19 vaccine. CDR3 size: 16 residues. Trimming removed 2 bases from V and 6 bases from J, with 16 bases in between. Germline V gene sequence: CDR1 MNHNS, CDR2 SASEGT. Sequencing was performed with immunoSEQ multiplex PCR; in TCRdb, only in-frame clones are kept and a portion is missing. The top ten clones hold over 1.2% of a sample with some 150,000 clones, 90% of them seen once. The chain employs TRBV6-1 and TRBJ2-2; no firm D call. This TCR came from an adult who received the AZD1222 COVID-19 vaccine. The sequencing here drew on peripheral blood, taken 28 days after the second AZD1222 dose. The CDR3 DNA reads as TGTGCCAGCAGTGAAAGGGCCCTAGTAAGCTCCGGGGAGCTGTTTTTT. Translating it yields CASSERALVSSGELFF.